This note documents a single TCR beta chain sequence. The target antigen is unknown. The data belong to a study of post-analysis software for immune sequencing data. Study-level background: As for disease course, relapsing-remitting, secondary progressive and progressive-relapsing multiple sclerosis were all included.

Study-level findings and limits: Several TRBV segments (TRBV5-6, TRBV5-1 and TRBV20-1 among them) occurred more frequently in patients than in controls. Normalized Chao1 diversity was significantly reduced in patients versus controls.

The CDR3 covers 16 residues. Trimming removed 0 bases at V and 2 bases at J, with 11 bases between. The authors incorporated unique molecular identifiers into the TCR beta cDNA libraries. Input amounts of roughly 0.85 to 10 million T cells were used. These gave roughly 500,000 cDNA molecules, so each molecule approximated one T cell. A single record per CDR3 protein comes from TCRdb applying MiXCR to the PCR reads. The sample includes hundreds of thousands of distinct CDR3 sequences, around 53% of them seen just once. The specimen was blood. This chain joins TRBV12-3 or TRBV12-4 and TRBJ1-5, with unresolved D. The receptor's source is a girl between 5 and 17 years old with multiple sclerosis. The CDR3: CASSLAVGNGNQPQHF. In nucleotides, the CDR3 is TGTGCCAGCAGTTTAGCGGTCGGGAACGGCAATCAGCCCCAGCATTTT.